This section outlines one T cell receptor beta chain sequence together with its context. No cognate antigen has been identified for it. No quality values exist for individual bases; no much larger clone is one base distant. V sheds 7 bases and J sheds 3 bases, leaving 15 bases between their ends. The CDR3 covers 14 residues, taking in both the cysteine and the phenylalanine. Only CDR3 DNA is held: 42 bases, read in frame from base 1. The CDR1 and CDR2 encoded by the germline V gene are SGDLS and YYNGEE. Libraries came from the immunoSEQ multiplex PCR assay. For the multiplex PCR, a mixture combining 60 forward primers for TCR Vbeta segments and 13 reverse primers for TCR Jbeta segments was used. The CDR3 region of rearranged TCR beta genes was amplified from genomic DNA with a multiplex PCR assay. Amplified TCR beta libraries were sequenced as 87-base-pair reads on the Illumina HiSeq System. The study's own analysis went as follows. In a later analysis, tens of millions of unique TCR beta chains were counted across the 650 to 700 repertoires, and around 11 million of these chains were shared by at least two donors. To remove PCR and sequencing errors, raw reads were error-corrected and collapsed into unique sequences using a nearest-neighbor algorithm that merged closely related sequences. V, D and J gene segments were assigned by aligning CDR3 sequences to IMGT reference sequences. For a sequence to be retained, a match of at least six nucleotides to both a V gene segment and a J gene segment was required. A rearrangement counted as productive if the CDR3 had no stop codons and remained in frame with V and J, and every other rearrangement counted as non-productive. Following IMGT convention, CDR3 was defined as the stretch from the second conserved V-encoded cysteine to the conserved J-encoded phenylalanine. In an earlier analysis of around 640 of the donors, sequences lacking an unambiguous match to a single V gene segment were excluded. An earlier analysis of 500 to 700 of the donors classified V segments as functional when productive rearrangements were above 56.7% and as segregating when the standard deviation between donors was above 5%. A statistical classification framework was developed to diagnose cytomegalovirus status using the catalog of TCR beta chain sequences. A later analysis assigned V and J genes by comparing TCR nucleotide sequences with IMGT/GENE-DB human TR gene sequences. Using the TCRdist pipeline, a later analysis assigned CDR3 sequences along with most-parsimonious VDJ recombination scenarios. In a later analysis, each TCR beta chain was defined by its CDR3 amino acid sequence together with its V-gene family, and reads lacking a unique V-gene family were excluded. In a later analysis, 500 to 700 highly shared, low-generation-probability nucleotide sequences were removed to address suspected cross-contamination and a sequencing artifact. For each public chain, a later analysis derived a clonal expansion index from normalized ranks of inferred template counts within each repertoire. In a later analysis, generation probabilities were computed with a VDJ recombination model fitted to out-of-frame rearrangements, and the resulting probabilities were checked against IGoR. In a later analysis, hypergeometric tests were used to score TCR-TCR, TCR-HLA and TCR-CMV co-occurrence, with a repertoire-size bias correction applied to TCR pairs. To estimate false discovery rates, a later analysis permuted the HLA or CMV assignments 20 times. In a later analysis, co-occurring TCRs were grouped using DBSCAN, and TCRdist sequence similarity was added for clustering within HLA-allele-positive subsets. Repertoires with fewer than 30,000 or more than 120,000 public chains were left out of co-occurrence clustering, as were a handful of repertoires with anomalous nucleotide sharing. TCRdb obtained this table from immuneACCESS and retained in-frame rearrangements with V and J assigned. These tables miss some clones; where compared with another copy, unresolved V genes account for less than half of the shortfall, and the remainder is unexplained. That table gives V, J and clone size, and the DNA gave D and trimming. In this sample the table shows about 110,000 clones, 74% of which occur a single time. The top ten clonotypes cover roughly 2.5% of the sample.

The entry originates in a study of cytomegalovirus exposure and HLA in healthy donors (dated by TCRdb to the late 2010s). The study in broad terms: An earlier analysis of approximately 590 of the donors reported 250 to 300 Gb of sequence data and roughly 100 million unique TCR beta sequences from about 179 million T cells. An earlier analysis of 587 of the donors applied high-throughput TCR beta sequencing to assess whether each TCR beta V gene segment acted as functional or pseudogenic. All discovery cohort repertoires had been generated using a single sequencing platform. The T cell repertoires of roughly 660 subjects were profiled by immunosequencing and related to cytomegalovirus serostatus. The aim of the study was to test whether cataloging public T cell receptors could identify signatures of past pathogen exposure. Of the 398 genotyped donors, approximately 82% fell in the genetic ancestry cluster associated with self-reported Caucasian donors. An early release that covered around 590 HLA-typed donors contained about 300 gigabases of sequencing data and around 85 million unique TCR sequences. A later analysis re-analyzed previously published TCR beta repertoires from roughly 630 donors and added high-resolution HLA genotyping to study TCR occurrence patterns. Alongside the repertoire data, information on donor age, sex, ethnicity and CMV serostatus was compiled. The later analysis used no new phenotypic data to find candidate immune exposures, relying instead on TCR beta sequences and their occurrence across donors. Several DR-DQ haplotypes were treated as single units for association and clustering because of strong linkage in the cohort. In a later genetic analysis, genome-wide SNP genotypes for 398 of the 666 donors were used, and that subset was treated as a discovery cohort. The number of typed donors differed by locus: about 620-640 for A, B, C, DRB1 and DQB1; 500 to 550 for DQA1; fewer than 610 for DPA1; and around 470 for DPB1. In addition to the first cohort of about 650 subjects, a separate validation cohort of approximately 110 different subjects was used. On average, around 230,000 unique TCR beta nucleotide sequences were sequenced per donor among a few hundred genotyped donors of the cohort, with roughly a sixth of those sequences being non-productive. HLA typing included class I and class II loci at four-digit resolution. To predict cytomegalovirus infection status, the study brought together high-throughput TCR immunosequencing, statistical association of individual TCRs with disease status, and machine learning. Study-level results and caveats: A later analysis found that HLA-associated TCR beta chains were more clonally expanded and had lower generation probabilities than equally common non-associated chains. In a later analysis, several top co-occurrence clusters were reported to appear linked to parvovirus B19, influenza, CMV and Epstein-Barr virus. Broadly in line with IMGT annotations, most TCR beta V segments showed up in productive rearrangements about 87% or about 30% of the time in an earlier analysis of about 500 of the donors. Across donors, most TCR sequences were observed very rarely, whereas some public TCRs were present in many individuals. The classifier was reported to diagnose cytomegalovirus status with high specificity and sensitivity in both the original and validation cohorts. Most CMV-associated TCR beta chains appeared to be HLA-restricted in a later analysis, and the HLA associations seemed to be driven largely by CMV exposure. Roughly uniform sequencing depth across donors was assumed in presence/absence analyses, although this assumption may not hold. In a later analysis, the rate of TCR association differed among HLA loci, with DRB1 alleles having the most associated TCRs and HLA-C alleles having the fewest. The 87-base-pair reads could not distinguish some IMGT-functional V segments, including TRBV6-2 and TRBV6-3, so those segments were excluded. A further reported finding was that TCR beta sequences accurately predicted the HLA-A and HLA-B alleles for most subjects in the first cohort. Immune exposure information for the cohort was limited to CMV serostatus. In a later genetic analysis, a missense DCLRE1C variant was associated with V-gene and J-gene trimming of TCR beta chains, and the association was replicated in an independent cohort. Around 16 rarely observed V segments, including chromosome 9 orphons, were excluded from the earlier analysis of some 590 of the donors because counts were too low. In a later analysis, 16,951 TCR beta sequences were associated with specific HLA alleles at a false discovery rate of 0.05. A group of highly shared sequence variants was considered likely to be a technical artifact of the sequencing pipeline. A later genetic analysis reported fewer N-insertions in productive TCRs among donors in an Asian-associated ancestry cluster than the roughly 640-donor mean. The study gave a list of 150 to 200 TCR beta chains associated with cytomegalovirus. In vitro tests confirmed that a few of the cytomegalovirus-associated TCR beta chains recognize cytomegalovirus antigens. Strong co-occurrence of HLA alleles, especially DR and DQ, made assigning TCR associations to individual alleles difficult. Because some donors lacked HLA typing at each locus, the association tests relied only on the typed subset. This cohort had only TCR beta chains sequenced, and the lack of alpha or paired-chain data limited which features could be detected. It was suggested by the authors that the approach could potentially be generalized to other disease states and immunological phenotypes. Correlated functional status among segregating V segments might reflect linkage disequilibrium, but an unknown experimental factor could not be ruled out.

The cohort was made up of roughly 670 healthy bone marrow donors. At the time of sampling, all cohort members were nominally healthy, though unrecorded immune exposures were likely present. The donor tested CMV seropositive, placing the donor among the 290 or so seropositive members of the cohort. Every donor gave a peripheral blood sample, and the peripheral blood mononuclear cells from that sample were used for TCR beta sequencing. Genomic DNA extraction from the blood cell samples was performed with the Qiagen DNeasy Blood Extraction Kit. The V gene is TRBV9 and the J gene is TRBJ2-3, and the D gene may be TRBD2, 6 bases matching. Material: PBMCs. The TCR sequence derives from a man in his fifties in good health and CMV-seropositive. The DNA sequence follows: TGTGCCAGCGGCCCAACGGGGGTAACAGATACGCAGTATTTT. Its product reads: CASGPTGVTDTQYF.